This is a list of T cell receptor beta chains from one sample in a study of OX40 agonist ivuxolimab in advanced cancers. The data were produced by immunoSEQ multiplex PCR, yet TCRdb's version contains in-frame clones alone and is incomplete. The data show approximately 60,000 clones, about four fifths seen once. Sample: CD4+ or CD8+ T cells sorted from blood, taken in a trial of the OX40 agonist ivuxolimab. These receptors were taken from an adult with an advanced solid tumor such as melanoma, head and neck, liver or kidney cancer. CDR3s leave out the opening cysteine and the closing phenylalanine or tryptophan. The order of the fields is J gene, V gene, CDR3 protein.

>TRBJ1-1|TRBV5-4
ASSLESGMNTEAF
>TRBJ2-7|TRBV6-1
ASSGGGGYEQY
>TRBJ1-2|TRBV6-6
ASSPRTNAA
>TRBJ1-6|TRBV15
ATSRGGRNSPLH
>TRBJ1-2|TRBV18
ASSPPPPADNYGYT
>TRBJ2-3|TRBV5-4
ASSWAGGGDTDTQY
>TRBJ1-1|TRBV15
ATSRDLSSGGWEAF
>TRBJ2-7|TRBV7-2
ASSLGDRILIYEQY
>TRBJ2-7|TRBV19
ASSMGTASSYEQY
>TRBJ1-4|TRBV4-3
ASSQVRLRTGGLKNEKLF
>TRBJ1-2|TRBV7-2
ASSLALKSTNYGYT
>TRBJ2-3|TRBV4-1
ASSTGQGTDTQY
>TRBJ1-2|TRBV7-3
ASSPFSGYGYT
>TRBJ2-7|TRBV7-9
ASSPLGGGYEQY
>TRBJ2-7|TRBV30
AWSFGGVPKHEQY
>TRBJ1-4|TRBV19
ASSIFREKLF
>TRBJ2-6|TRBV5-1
ASSLHSGSGANVLT
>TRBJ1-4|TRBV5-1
ASSLWQGVGEKLF
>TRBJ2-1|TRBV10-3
AISETSSGGWEEQF
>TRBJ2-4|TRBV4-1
ASSQDPSGAQNIQY
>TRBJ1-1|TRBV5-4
ASSVLGGDTEAF
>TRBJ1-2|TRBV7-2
ASSEQGVGLSYGYT
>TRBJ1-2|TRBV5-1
ASSLNRGENYGYT
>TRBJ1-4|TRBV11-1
ASNTSGTGAATNEKLF
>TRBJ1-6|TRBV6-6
ASSPGVRNSPLH
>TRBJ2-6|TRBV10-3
AIKGEGAGANVLT
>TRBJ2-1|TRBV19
ASSSEDTIYNEQF
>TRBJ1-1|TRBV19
ASSIGAGKNTEAF